The rows below give T cell receptor beta chains drawn from one sample of a study of T cells in narcolepsy. Produced via immunoSEQ multiplex PCR; TCRdb's table is partial and in-frame only. Altogether 12,000 or so clones are present, about 94% being singletons, with the ten largest covering roughly 1.1%. Sequencing was carried out using CD45RA- memory CD4+ T cells from PBMCs. These receptors all stem from a human donor with narcolepsy. The CDR3 runs from the conserved cysteine through the conserved F or W. Fields, in order: J gene, clone size, CDR3 length, D gene, V gene, CDR3 protein, CDR3 DNA. The D gene is left open where the match is weak. Some rows have no size entry. The others give once, few or many, or a class for an expanded clone.

j_gene: TRBJ1-1
abundance: -
len: 15
d_gene: -
v_gene: TRBV15
CDR3aa: CATSRPGSLNTEAFF
CDR3nt: TGTGCCACCAGCAGGCCGGGTTCCCTGAACACTGAAGCTTTCTTT

j_gene: TRBJ2-2
abundance: -
len: 17
d_gene: -
v_gene: TRBV9
CDR3aa: CASSAPRTYANTGELFF
CDR3nt: TGTGCCAGCAGCGCCCCCCGGACCTACGCTAACACCGGGGAGCTGTTTTTT

j_gene: TRBJ1-1
abundance: -
len: 13
d_gene: -
v_gene: TRBV2
CDR3aa: CASSEEGITEAFF
CDR3nt: TGTGCCAGCAGTGAAGAGGGGATAACTGAAGCTTTCTTT

j_gene: TRBJ2-2
abundance: once
len: 12
d_gene: -
v_gene: TRBV9
CDR3aa: CASSADYGELFF
CDR3nt: TGTGCCAGCAGCGCAGATTACGGGGAGCTGTTTTTT

j_gene: TRBJ1-5
abundance: -
len: 14
d_gene: -
v_gene: TRBV6-6
CDR3aa: CASSSRNSNQPQHF
CDR3nt: TGTGCCAGCAGTTCAAGGAATAGCAATCAGCCCCAGCATTTT

j_gene: TRBJ1-3
abundance: -
len: 14
d_gene: -
v_gene: TRBV6-1
CDR3aa: CASSESGFGNTIYF
CDR3nt: TGTGCCAGCAGTGAATCGGGGTTTGGAAACACCATATATTTT

j_gene: TRBJ1-6
abundance: -
len: 13
d_gene: TRBD1
v_gene: TRBV2
CDR3aa: CASRGQGGSPLHF
CDR3nt: TGTGCCAGCCGCGGACAGGGGGGTTCACCCCTCCACTTT

j_gene: TRBJ2-1
abundance: -
len: 17
d_gene: TRBD2
v_gene: TRBV16
CDR3aa: CASSPSGLAGGVHEQFF
CDR3nt: TGTGCCAGCAGCCCATCCGGACTAGCGGGGGGGGTCCATGAGCAGTTCTTC

j_gene: TRBJ2-5
abundance: -
len: 12
d_gene: -
v_gene: TRBV6-6
CDR3aa: CASSGGEETQYF
CDR3nt: TGTGCCAGCAGTGGTGGTGAAGAGACCCAGTACTTC

j_gene: TRBJ2-7
abundance: -
len: 13
d_gene: -
v_gene: TRBV19
CDR3aa: CASSIATWDEQYF
CDR3nt: TGTGCCAGTAGTATAGCGACCTGGGACGAGCAGTACTTC

j_gene: TRBJ2-5
abundance: -
len: 15
d_gene: TRBD2
v_gene: TRBV5-1
CDR3aa: CASSAQAGGGETQYF
CDR3nt: TGCGCCAGCAGCGCCCAAGCGGGAGGTGGAGAGACCCAGTACTTC

j_gene: TRBJ2-2
abundance: -
len: 16
d_gene: TRBD2
v_gene: TRBV6-6
CDR3aa: CASTRLAGGLAGELFF
CDR3nt: TGTGCCAGCACCAGACTAGCGGGGGGGCTGGCCGGGGAGCTGTTTTTT

j_gene: TRBJ2-3
abundance: -
len: 15
d_gene: -
v_gene: TRBV5-4
CDR3aa: CASSPGLTLTDTQYF
CDR3nt: TGTGCCAGCAGCCCGGGACTTACCCTCACAGATACGCAGTATTTT

j_gene: TRBJ2-7
abundance: -
len: 14
d_gene: -
v_gene: TRBV19
CDR3aa: CASSIEDGSYEQYF
CDR3nt: TGTGCCAGTAGTATAGAAGACGGCTCCTACGAGCAGTACTTC

j_gene: TRBJ2-3
abundance: once
len: 14
d_gene: -
v_gene: TRBV7-6
CDR3aa: CASSRQPGTDTQYF
CDR3nt: TGTGCCAGCAGCCGACAGCCAGGCACAGATACGCAGTATTTT

j_gene: TRBJ1-2
abundance: -
len: 14
d_gene: -
v_gene: TRBV6-5
CDR3aa: CASSYSSQIGGYTF
CDR3nt: TGTGCCAGCAGTTACTCAAGCCAGATTGGCGGCTACACCTTC